This T cell receptor beta chain was sequenced in a study of human T cells and chemical hapten exposure. Whole-study context: Alopecia areata, totalis or universalis affected patients, mainly female. Regarding the study as a whole: In the PT1 data, expanded TCR counts showed a positive correlation with patch test score. Once DPC sensitization occurred, TCRs above 1 in 1000 frequency showed no change.

Regarding time point: pre-sensitization, week 0. The treatment is: therapeutic diphenylcyclopropenone sensitization with weekly scalp DPC. This clonotype was detected a few times. Its antigen is undetermined. Trimming pared 4 bases from V and 5 bases from J, leaving 18 bases between. CDR1 and CDR2 from the germline V gene are SGHRS and YFSETQ. This CDR3 is built from 15 residues. Individual cDNA molecules in this library carried unique molecular identifiers. Each CDR3 protein is one row after TCRdb ran MiXCR on the RACE reads. Seen here are more than 300,000 distinct CDR3 sequences, roughly 5% observed once, and the top ten hold approximately 2.8%.

This sequence joins TRBV5-1 and TRBJ2-5; TRBD2 might be the D (6 bases). The specimen was whole blood, collected in connection with sensitization to the hapten diphenylcyclopropenone (DPC). This TCR was sampled from a woman in her forties or fifties with alopecia areata. Some clones in this sample may be carry-over from other donors' samples. The CDR3 bases are TGCGCCAGCAGCCGAGGGGACTCCGGTTCGGAGACCCAGTACTTC. Translation gives CASSRGDSGSETQYF.